Detailed here is one T cell receptor beta chain. Positively selected for CCR7, the CD45RO-negative cells used as naive CD8 cells excluded terminally differentiated effector memory CD45RA+ cells. Adult Caucasians living in Nashville, Tennessee made up all of the donors. The length of the CDR3 is 15 residues. These data come from a study of shared clonotypes between healthy human individuals. Background on the study: With ages of 18 to 49, the donors were two women and three men. The plates for each donor numbered three CD4 naive, three CD4 memory, two CD8 naive and one CD8 memory.

Methods used by the authors: For the immunoSEQ data, sequences were junction-only without quality scores, so filtering differed. Profiled with immunoSEQ multiplex PCR; TCRdb holds only in-frame clones, not every one. Clonal size and the V and J genes are those of that table, whereas D and trimming came from the DNA. This sample carries roughly 2 million clones, around 96% of them seen once, and the ten largest clones take roughly 1%. Sequenced input: naive CD8+ T cells sorted from blood. The chain employs TRBV21-1 and TRBJ1-6; the table calls TRBD1, which could not be checked here. TRBV21-1 is a pseudogene. This receptor was taken from a young man in good health. The CDR3 loop is CASTPQGDRASPLHF. CDR3 in DNA: TGTGCCAGCACCCCCCAAGGGGACAGGGCTTCACCCCTCCACTTT.